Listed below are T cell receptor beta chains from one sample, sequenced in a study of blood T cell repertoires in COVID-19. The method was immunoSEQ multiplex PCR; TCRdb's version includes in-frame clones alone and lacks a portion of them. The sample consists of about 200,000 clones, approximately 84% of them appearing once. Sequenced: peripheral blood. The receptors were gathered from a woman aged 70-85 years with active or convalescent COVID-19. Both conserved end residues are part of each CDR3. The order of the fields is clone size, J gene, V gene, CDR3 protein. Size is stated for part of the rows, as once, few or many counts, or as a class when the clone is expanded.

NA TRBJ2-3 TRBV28 CASPFGVDRRSDTQYF
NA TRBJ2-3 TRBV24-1 CATSATGESDTQYF
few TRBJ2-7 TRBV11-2 CASSLGSTGSYEQYF
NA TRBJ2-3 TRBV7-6 CASSGLAGAKDTQYF
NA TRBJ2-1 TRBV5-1 CASSLVSGPVGEQFF
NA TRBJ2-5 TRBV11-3 CASSLAGLQETQYF
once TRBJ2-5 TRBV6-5 CASSYGRLGETQYF
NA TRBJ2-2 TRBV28 CASSLREYTGELFF
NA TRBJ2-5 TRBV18 CASNNRERETQYF
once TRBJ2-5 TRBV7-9 CASSPTGTQTYGTQYF
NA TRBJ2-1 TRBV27 CASSLHRDNEQFF
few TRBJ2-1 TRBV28 CASSFSGTYNEQFF
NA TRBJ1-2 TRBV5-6 CASSLAGGSNYGYTF
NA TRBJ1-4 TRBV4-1 CASSHSVAGDEKLFF
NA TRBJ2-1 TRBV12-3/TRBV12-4 CASSQQGWGKFF
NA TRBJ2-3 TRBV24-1 CATSDLGSTDTQYF
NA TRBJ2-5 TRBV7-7 CASSSGTSGMVFETQYF
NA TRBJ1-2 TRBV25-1 CASSKWGTGGNYGYTF
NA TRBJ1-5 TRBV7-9 CASSRDSLSRPQHF
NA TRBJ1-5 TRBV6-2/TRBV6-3 CASSPEEGYSNQPQHF
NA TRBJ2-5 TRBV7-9 CASSSTYVGTQYF
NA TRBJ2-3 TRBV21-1 CASSKGASGRGGTDTQYF
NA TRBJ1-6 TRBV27 CASSEGAGSPLHF
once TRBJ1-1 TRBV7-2 CASSSQGTLNTEAFF
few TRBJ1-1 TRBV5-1 CASGDNTEAFF
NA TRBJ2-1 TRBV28 CASSGTSGYNEQFF
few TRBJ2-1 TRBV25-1 CASSTREGWHEQFF
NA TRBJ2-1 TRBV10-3 CAISVTSGRANEQFF
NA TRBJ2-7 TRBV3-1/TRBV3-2 CASSSLGYPAGEQYF
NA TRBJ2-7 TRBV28 CASTLQGRYEQYF
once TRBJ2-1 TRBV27 CASSFAGTSGINEQFF
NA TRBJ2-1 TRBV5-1 CASSPGWGGSLSQFF
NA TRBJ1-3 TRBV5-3 CARSLARSGNTIYF
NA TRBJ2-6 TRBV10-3 CAIRGGSTGANVLTF
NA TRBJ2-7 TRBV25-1 CASSGSPYLREQYF
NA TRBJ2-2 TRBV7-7 CAVEGQGWSGRNTGELFF
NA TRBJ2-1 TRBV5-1 CASSWQTSGRSNEQFF
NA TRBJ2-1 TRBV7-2 CASSQTLGEQFF
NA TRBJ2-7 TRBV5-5 CASSLVPGNNYEQYF
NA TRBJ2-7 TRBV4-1 CASSQPGTGSYEQYF
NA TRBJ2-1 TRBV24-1 CATSDFAGSDYNEQFF
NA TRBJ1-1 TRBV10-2 CASSEDSRIEAFF
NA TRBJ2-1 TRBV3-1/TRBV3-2 CASSRDRGHYNEQFF
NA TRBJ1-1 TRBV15 CATSRDQDKNTEAFF
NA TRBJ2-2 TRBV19 CASSSRRTGGTGELFF
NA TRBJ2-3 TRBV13 CASSWEQGSTDTQYF
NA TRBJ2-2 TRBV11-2 CASSFWTGVNTGELFF
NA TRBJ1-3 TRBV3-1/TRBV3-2 CASSPRAGTSSGNTIYF
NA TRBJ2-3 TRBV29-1 CSVPTGTSGGTDTQYF
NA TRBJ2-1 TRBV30 CAWSLPSGRAYNEQFF
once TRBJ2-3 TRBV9 CASSVADRETDTQYF
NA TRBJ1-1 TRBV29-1 CSVEVGRGAEAFF
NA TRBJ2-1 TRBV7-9 CASSPLGVQFNEQFF
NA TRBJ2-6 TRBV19 CASSIGQGSGANVLTF
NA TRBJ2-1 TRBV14 CASSPLSGRVVSEQFF
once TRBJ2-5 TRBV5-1 CASSLGSSGKAQETQYF
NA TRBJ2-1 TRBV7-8 CASTGTIDPDEQFF
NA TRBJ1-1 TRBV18 CASSLQGSEAFF
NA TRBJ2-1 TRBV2 CAAYGVNEQFF